This passage covers 12 T cell receptor beta chains from one sample sequenced in a study of T cell responses to AZD1222 COVID-19 vaccine. Libraries were prepared by immunoSEQ multiplex PCR; TCRdb keeps only in-frame clonotypes and omits some of them. The sample lists over 120,000 clones; 92% were seen once. The sequenced sample was peripheral blood, obtained on day 0 of AZD1222 vaccination. These receptors were taken from an adult in good health.

The rearrangement joins TRBV5-1 to TRBJ1-1, with D possibly TRBD1 on 5 matching bases. The V end lost 5 bases, the J end lost 1 base, and 6 bases lay between the germline ends. This CDR3 comprises 12 residues. The germline CDR1 and CDR2 sequences are SGHRS and YFSETQ. The CDR3 sequence is CASRRGNTEAFF. The CDR3 DNA reads TGCGCCAGCAGGAGGGGGAACACTGAAGCTTTCTTT. Combining the CDR3 with reference TRBV5-1 and TRBJ1-1 gives the whole variable domain KAGVTQTPRYLIKTRGQQVTLSCSPISGHRSVSWYQQTPGQGLQFLFEYFSETQRNKGNFPGRFSGRQFSNSRSEMNVSTLELGDSALYLCASRRGNTEAFFGQGTRLTVV.

The chain employs TRBV21-1 and TRBJ1-2; no check of the table's D call, TRBD1, against the DNA was made. TRBV21-1 is labeled a pseudogene. CDR3 length: 20 residues. The CDR3 spells CASSNRQTRGRRQRGCGYTF. The CDR3 nucleotides read TGTGCCAGCAGCAACCGACAGACTAGGGGGCGCCGACAAAGAGGTTGCGGCTACACCTTC.

The chain employs TRBV18 and TRBJ1-5; D unresolved. Trimming removed 0 bases from V and 2 bases from J, with 8 bases in between. CDR1 and CDR2 (germline): KGHSH, LQKENI. CDR3 length equals 15 residues. The CDR3 coding sequence is TGTGCCAGCTCACCACCGGGAGGAGGCAATCAGCCCCAGCATTTT. Translation: CASSPPGGGNQPQHF.

V and J are TRBV19 and TRBJ2-2, with TRBD2 as a possible D gene (6 bases). Germline CDR1 and CDR2: LNHDA and SQIVND (reference sequence). This CDR3 comprises 16 residues. V was trimmed by 6 bases and J by 3 bases, leaving 17 bases between them. CDR3 in DNA: TGTGCCAGTAGGGGCGGACTAAGCCTCGACACCGGGGAGCTGTTTTTT. Protein: CASRGGLSLDTGELFF.

The chain recombines TRBV5-5 with TRBJ1-1; D unresolved. The CDR3 is 12 residues long. With 0 bases removed from V and 6 bases from J, the gap between germline ends came to 6 bases. Germline CDR1 reads SGHKS; CDR2 reads YYEKEE (reference sequence). The CDR3 DNA sequence: TGTGCCAGCAGCTTGGTGCGGGCTGAAGCTTTCTTT. Its protein product is CASSLVRAEAFF. Complete variable domain (other parts from reference TRBV5-5 and TRBJ1-1): DAGVTQSPTHLIKTRGQQVTLRCSPISGHKSVSWYQQVLGQGPQFIFQYYEKEERGRGNFPDRFSARQFPNYSSELNVNALLLGDSALYLCASSLVRAEAFFGQGTRLTVV.

The chain uses TRBV18 and TRBJ1-2, with TRBD1 matching over 9 bases. CDR1 and CDR2 from the germline V gene are KGHSH and LQKENI. CDR3 size: 15 residues. Losses at the gene ends were 3 bases for V and 3 bases for J; bases not matched to a gene: 5. In nucleotides, the CDR3 is TGTGCCAGCTCACCCGGACAGGGGATGGACTATGGCTACACCTTC. It encodes CASSPGQGMDYGYTF.

The chain employs TRBV30 and TRBJ1-2; unclear D gene. The V gene lost 2 bases and the J gene lost 4 bases, with 17 bases spanning the gap. Germline values: CDR1 GTSNPN, CDR2 SVGIG (reference sequence). The CDR3 is made up of 15 amino acids. The CDR3 loop is CAWSFGAGSGYGYTF. The CDR3 DNA is TGTGCCTGGAGTTTTGGTGCAGGTTCAGGCTATGGCTACACCTTC.

This rearrangement joins TRBV5-4 to TRBJ1-6, with 9 bases matching TRBD1. CDR3 length: 18 amino acids. Germline CDR1 and CDR2: SGHNT and YYREEE (reference sequence). Trimming removed 3 bases from V and 0 bases from J; junction bases left unmatched: 7. The CDR3 protein is CASSSGPGQGSYNSPLHF. DNA for the CDR3: TGTGCCAGCAGCTCGGGACCGGGACAGGGCTCCTATAATTCACCCCTCCACTTT.

The rearrangement uses TRBV10-2 and TRBJ1-5, with 7 nucleotides matching TRBD1. CDR3 length: 14 residues. V dropped 2 bases and J dropped 3; count of bases not matched to a gene: 1. Germline V gene data show CDR1 as WSHSY and CDR2 as SAAADI. The CDR3 is CASSETGANQPQHF. The DNA for the CDR3 is TGCGCCAGCAGTGAGACAGGGGCCAATCAGCCCCAGCATTTT.

J is TRBJ1-1 and V is TRBV2, with unresolved D. The CDR3 has 11 amino acids. V was clipped by 8 bases and J by 7 bases, with 11 bases between them. Germline loops: CDR1 SNHLY, CDR2 FYNNEI. The CDR3 region is CASGFEGEAFF. The CDR3 coding sequence is TGTGCCAGCGGGTTCGAGGGTGAAGCTTTCTTT.

The chain recombines TRBV3-1 (or the pseudogene TRBV3-2) with TRBJ2-7; no clear D. The CDR3 has 16 residues. V lost 2 bases and J lost 0, with 14 bases in between. Germline CDR1 and CDR2: LGHDT and YNNKEL (reference sequence). CDR3 nucleotide sequence: TGTGCCAGCAGCCAATCTTCTGGCCAGGCCTCCTACGAGCAGTACTTC. Amino acid sequence: CASSQSSGQASYEQYF.

The chain uses TRBV3-1 (or the pseudogene TRBV3-2) and TRBJ2-6, with unresolved D. The V end lost 1 base, the J end lost 2 bases, and 9 bases lay between the germline ends. This CDR3 is 16 amino acids long. Germline V gene data show CDR1 as LGHDT and CDR2 as YNNKEL (reference sequence). CDR3 sequence reads: CASSQGWVAGANVLTF. The DNA for the CDR3 is TGTGCCAGCAGCCAAGGGTGGGTGGCTGGGGCCAACGTCCTGACTTTC.